This passage covers 7 T cell receptor beta chains from one sample sequenced in a study of beta chain features in type 1 diabetes (dated by TCRdb to about 2018). Library preparation was by the immunoSEQ multiplex PCR assay. The entire amount of isolated RNA was reverse transcribed using the High Capacity cDNA Reverse Transcription Kit, so the sequenced TCRB transcripts were expressed ones. The table was pulled from immuneACCESS by TCRdb, which kept in-frame rearrangements only. Such tables lose some clones; where checked, under half of the loss comes from unresolved V genes, and the rest has no known cause. This sample lists nearly 700,000 clones; around 15% were detected once. 0.022% of the sample is held by the ten biggest clonotypes. Overall results and qualifications from the work: A moderate but significant shortening of TCRB CDR3 length was observed in type 1 diabetes patients in all four CD4+ subsets.

Their target antigens are unknown. Sequences were obtained from naive CD4+ T cells from blood. The cell subset or site label here, explained by the study, means: true naive CD4+ T cells. The receptors originated from a man aged 18 to 29 with type 1 diabetes.

The chain couples TRBV7-6 to TRBJ2-7, with D perhaps TRBD2 (5 bases). Trimming stripped 1 base from V and 2 bases from J, with 12 bases between. The CDR3 runs 15 residues. The germline CDR1 and CDR2 sequences are SGHVS and FNYEAQ. For the CDR3, the DNA is TGTGCCAGCAGCTTAGAAGCGGCCAGACCCTACGAGCAGTACTTC. Translated, it gives CASSLEAARPYEQYF.

In its sample, this clone was seen a few times. This sequence joins TRBV5-4 and TRBJ2-2, with D unclear. The CDR3 consists of 13 residues. Germline V gives CDR1 SGHNT, CDR2 YYREEE (reference sequence). The V gene lost 6 bases and the J gene lost 8 bases, with 14 bases spanning the gap. Here the CDR3 DNA reads TGTGCCAGCACCTTATCGTTTGGGGGGGAGCTGTTTTTT. The encoded protein is CASTLSFGGELFF.

CDR3 region: CAIGDSYEQYF. DNA of the CDR3: TGTGCCATCGGAGACAGCTACGAGCAGTACTTC. The gene calls are TRBV10-3 and TRBJ2-7; a weak D match, TRBD1 (5 bases). The V gene lost 8 bases and the J gene lost 3 bases, with 8 bases spanning the gap. Germline CDR1 and CDR2: ENHRY and SYGVKD. The CDR3 has 11 amino acids.

The CDR3 DNA sequence: TGTGCCAGCAGTTATAGGGAGAGATATAATTCACCCCTCCACTTT. This gives the protein CASSYRERYNSPLHF. The rearrangement uses TRBV6-5 and TRBJ1-6; D unresolved. Trimming removed 3 bases at V and 4 bases at J, with 10 bases between. This CDR3 spans 15 amino acids. Germline V lookup: CDR1 MNHEY, CDR2 SVGAGI.

This clone was seen a handful of times. This chain connects TRBV5-1 to TRBJ1-3, with D unclear. CDR1 and CDR2 (germline): SGHRS, YFSETQ. The CDR3 consists of 15 residues. V lost 7 bases to trimming and J lost 0 bases, with 14 bases between them. CDR3 DNA sequence: TGCGCCAGCTCTCAGGCGGCGATCTCTGGAAACACCATATATTTT. Translation: CASSQAAISGNTIYF.

The sample holds a few counts of this clone. The chain joins TRBV28 to TRBJ1-1, with TRBD1 matching 8 bases. CDR3 length: 14 amino acids. Germline V gene sequence: CDR1 MDHEN, CDR2 SYDVKM. J lost 5 bases, V lost 5 bases, and 7 bases had no gene match. The CDR3 bases are TGTGCCAGCAGTCCAGGGGGCAGGGTGACTGAAGCTTTCTTT. It encodes CASSPGGRVTEAFF. The variable domain in full, completed from reference TRBV28 and TRBJ1-1, reads DVKVTQSSRYLVKRTGEKVFLECVQDMDHENMFWYRQDPGLGLRLIYFSYDVKMKEKGDIPEGYSVSREKKERFSLILESASTNQTSMYLCASSPGGRVTEAFFGQGTRLTVV.

This clone was counted only a few times. This chain uses TRBV9 with TRBJ1-2; TRBD1 aligns across 7 bases. The germline CDR1 and CDR2 sequences are SGDLS and YYNGEE. V lost 4 bases and J lost 5; bases outside the gene matches: 11. The CDR3 length is 15 residues. Here the CDR3 reads CASSQQGTSWYGYTF. CDR3 nucleotide sequence: TGTGCCAGCAGCCAACAGGGGACCTCCTGGTATGGCTACACCTTC.